This TCR beta chain was found in a study of cytomegalovirus exposure and HLA in healthy donors. Across the whole study: The 100 to 150 validation repertoires and the roughly 670 first-cohort repertoires shared a platform, a later analysis reported.

Study-wide results and caveats: Cytomegalovirus-associated status was assigned to about 180 TCR beta chains.

The donors formed part of the roughly 120-subject validation cohort, distinct from the approximately 670-subject first cohort. The data were produced by immunoSEQ multiplex PCR, yet TCRdb's version contains in-frame clones alone and is incomplete. The top ten hold 1.9% of the sample, which has about 120,000 clones, around nine tenths seen once. The CDR3 consists of 15 residues. Germline trimming cut 3 bases from V and 1 base from J; bases unmatched to any gene: 0. Germline V CDR1 and CDR2: KGHSH, LQKENI. As regards this clone: Its specificity is not known.

The V call is TRBV18, the J call TRBJ2-2, with TRBD1 matching over 9 bases. The TCR was taken from a woman aged 18-29 years in good health and CMV-seronegative. Source material: PBMCs. CDR3 nucleotide sequence: TGTGCCAGCTCACCGGGACAGGGGAACACCGGGGAGCTGTTTTTT. Amino acid sequence: CASSPGQGNTGELFF.